The rows below give T cell receptor beta chains drawn from one sample of a study of blood T cell repertoires in COVID-19. Sequencing was performed with immunoSEQ multiplex PCR; in TCRdb, only in-frame clones are kept and a portion is missing. The sample has roughly 380,000 clones, roughly 90% seen once. The sequenced material came from PBMCs or T cells enriched from blood (not recorded which). These TCRs come from a woman aged 25 to 45 who had been exposed to COVID-19. Both conserved end residues are part of each CDR3. Fields, in order: V gene, clone size, D gene, J gene, CDR3 protein, CDR3 DNA. The D gene is left open where the match is weak. Size is stated for part of the rows, as once, few or many counts, or as a class when the clone is expanded.

TRBV6-1	NA	TRBD2	TRBJ2-7	CASSSTSGDEQYF	TGTGCCAGCAGTTCTACTAGCGGGGACGAGCAGTACTTC
TRBV5-5	once	NA	TRBJ2-1	CASSLGGFRDEQFF	TGTGCCAGCAGCTTGGGGGGCTTCAGGGATGAGCAGTTCTTC
TRBV10-3	NA	NA	TRBJ2-3	CAINPDSPTDTQYF	TGTGCCATCAATCCGGACAGCCCCACAGATACGCAGTATTTT
TRBV7-6	few	TRBD2	TRBJ2-1	CASSQLPGLAEYNEQFF	TGTGCCAGCAGCCAACTACCGGGACTAGCTGAATACAATGAGCAGTTCTTC
TRBV6-1	NA	NA	TRBJ1-5	CASSDLPGGAAHSNQPQHF	TGTGCCAGCAGTGACCTCCCCGGAGGGGCCGCACATAGCAATCAGCCCCAGCATTTT
TRBV12-5	NA	TRBD1	TRBJ2-7	CASGLGPTGGNEQYF	TGTGCTAGTGGTTTGGGACCGACAGGGGGAAACGAGCAGTACTTC
TRBV5-1	NA	TRBD2	TRBJ2-2	CASSLTSGSGELFF	TGCGCCAGCAGCTTGACTAGCGGGAGCGGGGAGCTGTTTTTT
TRBV28	NA	TRBD2	TRBJ2-1	CASTTNGRGGSEQFF	TGTGCCAGCACCACGAATGGGCGGGGGGGTAGCGAGCAGTTCTTC
TRBV19	NA	TRBD1	TRBJ2-3	CASSMGTGYTDTQYF	TGTGCCAGTAGTATGGGGACAGGATACACAGATACGCAGTATTTT
TRBV7-8	NA	NA	TRBJ2-7	CATVTGPYEQYF	TGTGCCACCGTAACCGGTCCCTACGAGCAGTACTTC
TRBV11-3	NA	NA	TRBJ1-2	CASSTNRDRGYTF	TGTGCCAGCAGCACGAACAGGGATCGTGGCTACACCTTC
TRBV18	NA	NA	TRBJ2-7	CASSPSVVQYF	TGTGCCAGCTCACCCTCCGTCGTGCAGTACTTC
TRBV7-9	NA	NA	TRBJ1-2	CASSFAGVGYGYTF	TGTGCCAGCAGCTTCGCAGGGGTGGGCTATGGCTACACCTTC
TRBV3-1/TRBV3-2	NA	NA	TRBJ2-7	CASSHQGYEQYF	TGTGCCAGCAGCCACCAGGGCTACGAGCAGTACTTC
TRBV7-2	NA	TRBD2	TRBJ2-7	CASSLQPSGPYEQYF	TGTGCCAGCAGCTTACAGCCTAGCGGCCCCTACGAGCAGTACTTC
TRBV6-5	NA	TRBD1	TRBJ2-1	CASSIAGQGYNEQFF	TGTGCCAGCAGTATCGCGGGACAGGGTTACAATGAGCAGTTCTTC
TRBV14	NA	TRBD2	TRBJ2-1	CASSQDRGLADLPNEQFF	TGTGCCAGCAGCCAAGATCGGGGACTAGCGGACCTTCCCAATGAGCAGTTCTTC
TRBV19	few	NA	TRBJ2-2	CASSISGGKNTGELFF	TGTGCCAGTAGTATTTCAGGAGGGAAAAACACCGGGGAGCTGTTTTTT
TRBV4-1	NA	NA	TRBJ2-1	CASSPQDTWGEQFF	TGCGCCAGCAGCCCCCAGGACACATGGGGTGAGCAGTTCTTC
TRBV6-5	NA	NA	TRBJ2-1	CATGLVGETSEQFF	TGTGCCACGGGTTTGGTCGGGGAGACTAGTGAGCAGTTCTTC
TRBV7-8	NA	NA	TRBJ1-2	CASSLYGNKGEGYTF	TGTGCCAGCAGCTTATATGGGAACAAGGGGGAGGGCTACACCTTC
TRBV7-9	NA	NA	TRBJ2-1	CASSLKEEQFF	TGTGCCAGCAGCTTAAAAGAGGAGCAGTTCTTC
TRBV28	NA	NA	TRBJ2-2	CASSLRNTGELFF	TGTGCCAGCAGTTTGCGGAACACCGGGGAGCTGTTTTTT
TRBV5-1	NA	TRBD1	TRBJ1-3	CASSPRDRGRGNTIYF	TGCGCCAGCAGCCCCCGGGACAGGGGGCGAGGAAACACCATATATTTT
TRBV7-9	NA	NA	TRBJ1-1	CASSGRGGGEAFF	TGTGCCAGCAGCGGCAGGGGTGGAGGTGAAGCTTTCTTT
TRBV19	few	NA	TRBJ1-2	CASSPGGRPNYGYTF	TGTGCCAGTAGTCCCGGCGGGAGGCCCAACTATGGCTACACCTTC
TRBV19	NA	NA	TRBJ1-4	CASSKSTGLGEKLFF	TGTGCCAGTAGTAAATCCACAGGCTTGGGCGAAAAACTGTTTTTT
TRBV2	NA	NA	TRBJ2-2	CASSRPSGFNTGELFF	TGTGCCAGCAGTCGCCCCTCAGGGTTTAACACCGGGGAGCTGTTTTTT
TRBV5-8	NA	TRBD2	TRBJ2-7	CASSLGGGSYEQYF	TGTGCCAGCAGCTTGGGCGGGGGCTCCTACGAGCAGTACTTC
TRBV12-2	few	NA	TRBJ2-7	CASRLVAAGGPGEQYF	TGTGCAAGTCGCTTAGTCGCAGCGGGAGGCCCCGGCGAGCAGTACTTC
TRBV6-5	NA	NA	TRBJ2-5	CASSPQQGLQETQYF	TGTGCCAGCAGTCCCCAACAGGGTCTCCAAGAGACCCAGTACTTC
TRBV2	NA	NA	TRBJ1-2	CASSERVSHGYTF	TGTGCCAGCAGTGAGAGGGTTAGCCATGGCTACACCTTC
TRBV10-2	NA	NA	TRBJ1-5	CASSEGRSVANQPQHF	TGCGCCAGCAGTGAGGGCAGGTCGGTAGCGAATCAGCCCCAGCATTTT
TRBV28	NA	NA	TRBJ1-5	CASSTWSQPQHF	TGTGCCAGCAGCACTTGGAGTCAGCCCCAGCATTTT
TRBV9	NA	NA	TRBJ2-7	CASSVGDFAYEQYF	TGTGCCAGCAGCGTAGGGGACTTTGCCTACGAGCAGTACTTC
TRBV7-9	NA	NA	TRBJ2-1	CASSPDRQSSYNEQFF	TGTGCCAGCAGCCCGGACAGACAGAGCTCCTACAATGAGCAGTTCTTC
TRBV19	NA	TRBD2	TRBJ2-7	CASSFGLAVYEQYF	TGTGCCAGTAGTTTCGGACTAGCGGTCTACGAGCAGTACTTC